Here is one T cell receptor beta chain with its context. Possible read error: a much larger clone is one base away. Germline V CDR1 and CDR2: ENHRY, SYGVKD. Trimming took off 3 bases at V and 13 bases at J, with 25 bases between the two ends. The CDR3 runs to 16 residues. Isolation of PBMCs gave at least 6 million cells per sample. This sample stems from a study of blood T cells in healthy people across ages. Background on the study: For every two T cells, template switching captured about one barcoded beta molecule.

The second PCR ran roughly 6 to 11 cycles with a sample-barcoded 5' primer and J-beta primers. TCRdb processed the 5' RACE reads anew with MiXCR; each CDR3 protein has one entry. The sample comprises 1.5 million to 2 million distinct CDR3 sequences, 39% of which are singletons, and more than 20% rests with the top ten. The J gene is TRBJ2-1, the V gene TRBV10-3; D unclear. This sequence originates from a human donor in good health. The material sequenced was blood. The CDR3 nucleotides are TGTGCCATCAGTGACTCCTCTTGGGCAGCCCAAGAGACCCAGTTCTTC. It specifies CAISDSSWAAQETQFF.